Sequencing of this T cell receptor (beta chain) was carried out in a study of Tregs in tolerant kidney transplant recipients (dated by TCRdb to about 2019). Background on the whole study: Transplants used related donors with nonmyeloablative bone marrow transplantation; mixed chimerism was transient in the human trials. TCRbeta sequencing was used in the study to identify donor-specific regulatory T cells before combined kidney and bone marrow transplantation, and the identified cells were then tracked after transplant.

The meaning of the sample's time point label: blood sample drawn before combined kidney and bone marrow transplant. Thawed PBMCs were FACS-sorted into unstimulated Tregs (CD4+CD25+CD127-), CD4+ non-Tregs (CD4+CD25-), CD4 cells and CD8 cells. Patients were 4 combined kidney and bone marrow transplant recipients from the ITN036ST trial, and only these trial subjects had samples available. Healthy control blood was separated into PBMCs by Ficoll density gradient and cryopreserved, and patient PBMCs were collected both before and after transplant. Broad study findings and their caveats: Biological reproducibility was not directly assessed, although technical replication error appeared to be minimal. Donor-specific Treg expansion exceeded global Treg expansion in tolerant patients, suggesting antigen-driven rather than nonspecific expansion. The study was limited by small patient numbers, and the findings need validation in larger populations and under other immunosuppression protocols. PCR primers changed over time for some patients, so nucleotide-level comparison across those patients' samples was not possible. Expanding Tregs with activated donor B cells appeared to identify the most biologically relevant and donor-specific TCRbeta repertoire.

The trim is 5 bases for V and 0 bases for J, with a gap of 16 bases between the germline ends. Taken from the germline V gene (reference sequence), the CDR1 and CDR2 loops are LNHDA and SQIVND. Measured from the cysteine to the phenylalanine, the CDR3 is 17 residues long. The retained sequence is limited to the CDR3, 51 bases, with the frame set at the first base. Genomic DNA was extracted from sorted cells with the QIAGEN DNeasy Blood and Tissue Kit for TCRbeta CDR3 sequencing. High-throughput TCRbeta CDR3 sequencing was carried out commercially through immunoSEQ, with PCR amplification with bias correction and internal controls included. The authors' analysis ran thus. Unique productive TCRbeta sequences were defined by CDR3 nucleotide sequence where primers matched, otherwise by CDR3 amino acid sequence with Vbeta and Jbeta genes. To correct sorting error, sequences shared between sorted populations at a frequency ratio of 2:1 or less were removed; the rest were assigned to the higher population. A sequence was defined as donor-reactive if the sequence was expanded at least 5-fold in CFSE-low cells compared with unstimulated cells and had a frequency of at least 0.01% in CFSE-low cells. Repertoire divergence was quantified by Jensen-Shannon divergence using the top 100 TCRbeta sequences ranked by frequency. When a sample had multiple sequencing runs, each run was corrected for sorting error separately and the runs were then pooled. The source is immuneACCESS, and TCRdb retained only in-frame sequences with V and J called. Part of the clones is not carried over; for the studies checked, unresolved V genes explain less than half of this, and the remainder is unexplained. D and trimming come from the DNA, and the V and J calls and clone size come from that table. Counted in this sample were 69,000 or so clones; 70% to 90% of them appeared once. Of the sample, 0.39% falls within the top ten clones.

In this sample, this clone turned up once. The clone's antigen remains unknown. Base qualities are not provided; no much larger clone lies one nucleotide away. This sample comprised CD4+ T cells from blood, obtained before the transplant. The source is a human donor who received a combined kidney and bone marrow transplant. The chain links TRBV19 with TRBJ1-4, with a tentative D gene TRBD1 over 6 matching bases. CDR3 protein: CASSQQGGRTTNEKLFF. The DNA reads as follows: TGTGCCAGTAGTCAACAGGGAGGGAGGACAACTAATGAAAAACTGTTTTTT.